The 10 T cell receptor beta chains given below trace back to one sample, sequenced in a study of cytomegalovirus exposure and HLA in healthy donors. Assay used: immunoSEQ multiplex PCR; TCRdb lists only in-frame clones, some missing. In the table there are some 90,000 clones, around 85% of which are singletons. Sequencing was carried out using PBMCs. These receptors originate from a woman aged 25-40 years in good health and CMV-seronegative.

J is TRBJ1-2 and V is TRBV4-3; no definite D call. The CDR3 covers 15 residues. Germline V gene sequence: CDR1 LGHNA, CDR2 YSLEER. The V and J ends lost 0 bases and 6 bases respectively, with 14 bases between them. CDR3 sequence (DNA): TGCGCCAGCAGCCAAGATCATGCAGGCTTTAATGGCTACACCTTC. It yields the protein CASSQDHAGFNGYTF.

J is TRBJ1-4 and V is TRBV19; TRBD1 matches at 10 bases. V lost 6 bases, J lost 2 bases, and 3 bases stayed unmatched. CDR1 and CDR2 from the germline V gene are LNHDA and SQIVND (reference sequence). The CDR3 sequence is 15 residues long. Here the CDR3 DNA reads TGTGCCAGTAGGACAGGGGGCGGGACTAATGAAAAACTGTTTTTT. Protein sequence: CASRTGGGTNEKLFF.

In this sample, this clone is medium-sized. One end of the junction is discordant with germline, which a read error may explain. V is TRBV5-1 and J is TRBJ1-2; the match to TRBD1 covers 8 bases. This CDR3 is 15 amino acids long. CDR1 is SGHRS and CDR2 is YFSETQ in the germline V gene. CDR3 sequence: CASSSTGAPNYGYTF. Written as DNA, the CDR3 is TGCGCCAGTAGCTCGACAGGGGCGCCGAACTATGGCTACACCTTC.

This clone was detected only once. This sequence joins TRBV5-6 and TRBJ2-2; 12 bases line up with TRBD1. Germline CDR1 is SGHDT and CDR2 is YYEEEE. The CDR3 is made up of 18 amino acids. V lost 3 bases to trimming and J lost 7 bases; unmatched junction nucleotides: 13. CDR3 amino acids: CASSSRPRDRGLVGELFF. CDR3 nucleotide sequence: TGTGCCAGCAGCTCTCGTCCACGGGACAGGGGGCTTGTCGGGGAGCTGTTTTTT.

V gene TRBV9 combines with J gene TRBJ1-2, with TRBD1 matching over 7 bases. CDR3 size: 15 residues. J lost 8 bases, V lost 0 bases, and 10 bases had no gene match. Germline CDR1 is SGDLS and CDR2 is YYNGEE. In nucleotides, the CDR3 is TGTGCCAGCAGCGTAGTGAAAGGGGGCGCGGCCGGCTACACCTTC. Residues: CASSVVKGGAAGYTF.

The V and J genes are TRBV4-1 and TRBJ2-2; TRBD2 is a possible D gene (5 bases). Trimming took off 4 bases at V and 4 bases at J, with 16 bases between the two ends. Germline V gene sequence: CDR1 MGHRA, CDR2 YSYEKL. There are 16 residues in the CDR3. Written as DNA, the CDR3 is TGCGCCAGCAGCCCCTTAGGAAAGAGCGGCACCGGGGAGCTGTTTTTT. The encoded protein is CASSPLGKSGTGELFF.

The chain combines TRBV5-1 with TRBJ2-6; no definite D call. V lost 4 bases, J lost 0 bases, and 5 bases lay in between. The CDR3 is 14 amino acids. Germline loops: CDR1 SGHRS, CDR2 YFSETQ. As DNA, the CDR3 is TGCGCCAGCAGCCGTAACTCTGGGGCCAACGTCCTGACTTTC. This codes for CASSRNSGANVLTF.

V is TRBV6-6 and J is TRBJ1-5, with a weak D call TRBD1 (5 bases). The CDR3 length is 13 residues. Germline CDR1 and CDR2: MNHNY and SVGAGI (reference sequence). V was clipped by 5 bases and J by 6 bases, with 11 bases between them. CDR3 DNA sequence: TGTGCCAGCAGTCAGGGACTCGGTCAGCCCCAGCATTTT. Its protein product is CASSQGLGQPQHF.

This clone appeared once. The gene calls are TRBV19 and TRBJ2-7, with 12 bases matching TRBD2. CDR3 size: 16 residues. Trimming took 5 bases from V and 4 from J; bases not matched to a gene: 9. The germline V gene encodes CDR1 LNHDA and CDR2 SQIVND (reference sequence). Written as DNA, the CDR3 is TGTGCCAGTAGTGTGAGACTAGCGGGAGCATCTTACGAGCAGTACTTC. As protein: CASSVRLAGASYEQYF. Full variable domain (rest looked up from reference TRBV19 and TRBJ2-7): DGGITQSPKYLFRKEGQNVTLSCEQNLNHDAMYWYRQDPGQGLRLIYYSQIVNDFQKGDIAEGYSVSREKKESFPLTVTSAQKNPTAFYLCASSVRLAGASYEQYFGPGTRLTVT.

The chain recombines TRBV4-1 with TRBJ2-7, with 7 bases aligning to TRBD2. V lost 0 bases, J lost 0 bases, and 2 bases stayed unmatched. The CDR3 has 15 amino acids. CDR1 is MGHRA, CDR2 YSYEKL, per germline. CDR3 sequence reads: CASSQDPGGSYEQYF. In DNA, the CDR3 is TGCGCCAGCAGCCAAGATCCGGGGGGCTCCTACGAGCAGTACTTC.